The clone carrying this T cell receptor beta chain was seen more than once but under ten times. The antigen remains unidentified. Germline CDR1 reads LGHNA; CDR2 reads YSLEER. With 1 base removed from V and 1 base from J, the gap between germline ends came to 16 bases. The CDR3 is 17 residues long. The record originates from a study of T-cell memory formation after mild COVID-19. Study-level results: Researchers report contracting CD4+ clones mostly in CM and EM, with CD8+ clones in EMRA.

5'RACE, which relied on constant-segment primers, yielded TCR alpha and TCR beta cDNA libraries carrying sample barcodes and UMIs. TCRdb reprocessed the 5' RACE reads via MiXCR and lists one record per CDR3 protein. The sample lists nearly 350,000 distinct CDR3 sequences, 10% to 15% occurring once. V gene TRBV4-3 combines with J gene TRBJ1-2; no reliable D call. Sequenced material: PBMCs or a T cell subset sorted from them (not recorded which). The receptor was isolated from a man between 18 and 29 years old who had mild COVID-19 (a few samples of this study predate the infection). Cell type and time point are not known. The CDR3 reads CASSQAPLGEINYGYTF. The CDR3 bases are TGCGCCAGCAGCCAAGCCCCCCTCGGGGAGATTAACTATGGCTACACCTTC.